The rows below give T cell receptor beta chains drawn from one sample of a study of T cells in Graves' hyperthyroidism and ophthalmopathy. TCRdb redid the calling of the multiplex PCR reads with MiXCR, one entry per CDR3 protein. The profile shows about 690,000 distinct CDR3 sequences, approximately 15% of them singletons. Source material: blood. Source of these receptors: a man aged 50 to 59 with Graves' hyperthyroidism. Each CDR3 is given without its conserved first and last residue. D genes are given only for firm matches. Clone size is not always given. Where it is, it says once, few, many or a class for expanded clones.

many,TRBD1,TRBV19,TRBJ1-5,ASRHPGQGNNQPQH
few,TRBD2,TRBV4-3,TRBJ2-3,ASSQDSSGSDTQY
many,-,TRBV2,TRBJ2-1,ASSEGANSLNNEQF
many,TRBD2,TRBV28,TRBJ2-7,ASSLSAGGPGEQY
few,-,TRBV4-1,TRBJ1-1,ASSQVPGHLLSEAF
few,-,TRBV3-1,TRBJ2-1,ASSHFSSSARNEQF
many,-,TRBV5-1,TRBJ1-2,ASSPTSYGYT
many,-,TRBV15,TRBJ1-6,ATSRDRVQNSPLH
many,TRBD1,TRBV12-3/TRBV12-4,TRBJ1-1,ASSPQTGLNTEAF
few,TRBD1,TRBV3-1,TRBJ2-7,ASSQAGGIEQY
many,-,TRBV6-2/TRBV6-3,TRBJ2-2,ASSYSLLTGELF
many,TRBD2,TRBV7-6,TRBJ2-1,ASSLETSGSGNEQF
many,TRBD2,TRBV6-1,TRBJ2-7,ASSRSGTSGVYTYEQY
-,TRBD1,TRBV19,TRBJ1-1,ASRFRDSDTEAF
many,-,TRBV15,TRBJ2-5,ATKEGATETQY
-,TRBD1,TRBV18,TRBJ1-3,ASSPPDRGRVGNTIY
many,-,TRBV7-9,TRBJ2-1,ASSAGLDEQF
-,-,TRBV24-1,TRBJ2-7,ATSEAGAGSYEQY
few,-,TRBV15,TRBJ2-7,ATSGESLGEQY
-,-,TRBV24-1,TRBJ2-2,ATSDPPRRDTKTGELF
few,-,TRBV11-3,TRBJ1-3,ASSPPGLINSGNTIY
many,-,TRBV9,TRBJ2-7,ASSVGMFNYEQY
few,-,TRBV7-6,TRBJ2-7,ASSSKIDRSRAYEQY